The clone carrying this T cell receptor (beta chain) has a handful of counts. Its cognate antigen is unknown. Each individual donor underwent a draw of about 9.1 milliliters of peripheral blood. Together with a sample-barcoded 5' primer, a J-beta primer mix was included in a second PCR lasting about 7 to 11 cycles. TCRdb redid the calling of the 5' RACE reads with MiXCR, one entry per CDR3 protein. The data contain some 790,000 distinct CDR3 sequences, under 30% of them singletons. These data belong to a study of blood T cells in healthy people across ages. The study's findings and limits: A conclusive naive versus antigen-experienced comparison was prevented by the unsorted PBMCs. The study regarded diversity estimates from one million T cells as underestimates. It was not known whether donors were CMV positive (a possible confounder of expanded clonotype changes).

In germline, CDR1 is DFQATT, CDR2 SNEGSKA (reference sequence). Trimming took off 7 bases at V and 3 bases at J, with 16 bases between the two ends. CDR3 length: 14 amino acids. The sequence was obtained from a woman aged 80 or over in good health. Sequencing used blood. V and J are TRBV20-1 and TRBJ2-1; a weak D match, TRBD2 (5 bases). CDR3 nucleotide sequence: TGCAGTGTCGAGGACTTTTTCCTCTACAATGAGCAGTTCTTC. Translating gives CSVEDFFLYNEQFF.